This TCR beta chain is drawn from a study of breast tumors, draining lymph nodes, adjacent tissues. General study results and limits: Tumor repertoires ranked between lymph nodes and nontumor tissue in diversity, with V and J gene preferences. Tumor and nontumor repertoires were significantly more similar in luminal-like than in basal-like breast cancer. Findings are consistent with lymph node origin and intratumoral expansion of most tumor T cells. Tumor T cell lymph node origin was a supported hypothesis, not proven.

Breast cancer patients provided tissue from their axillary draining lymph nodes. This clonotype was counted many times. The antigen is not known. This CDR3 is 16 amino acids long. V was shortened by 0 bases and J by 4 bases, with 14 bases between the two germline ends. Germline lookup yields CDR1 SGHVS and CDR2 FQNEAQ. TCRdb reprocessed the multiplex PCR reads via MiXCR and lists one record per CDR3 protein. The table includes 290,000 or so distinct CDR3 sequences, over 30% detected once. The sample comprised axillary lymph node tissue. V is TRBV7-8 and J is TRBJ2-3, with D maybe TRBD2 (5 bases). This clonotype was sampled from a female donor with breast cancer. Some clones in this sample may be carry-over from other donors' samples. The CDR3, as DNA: TGTGCCAGCAGCTTAGCGCTGGTAGCGATCTCAGATACGCAGTATTTT. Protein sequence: CASSLALVAISDTQYF.